This passage covers 17 T cell receptor beta chains from one sample sequenced in a study of T cell changes during pregnancy in multiple sclerosis. Repertoires were generated with immunoSEQ multiplex PCR, while TCRdb's copy carries only in-frame clones and drops some. Seen here are almost 40,000 clones, around 91% observed once, and the top ten hold around 0.66%. The source material was CD4+ T cells from peripheral blood mononuclear cells, sampled in the second trimester of pregnancy. Every receptor here comes from a female donor in good health, enrolled as a control in a pregnancy study.

This chain links TRBV13 with TRBJ2-2; D possibly corresponds to TRBD2 (6 bases). CDR1 is PRHDT and CDR2 is FYEKMQ in the germline V gene (reference sequence). The CDR3 is 17 residues long. V dropped 5 bases and J dropped 3 bases, with 19 bases sitting between them. The CDR3, as DNA: TGTGCCAGCAGCCATCCCCTGGGCGGGGAAGACACCGGGGAGCTGTTTTTT. It translates to CASSHPLGGEDTGELFF.

This clone was seen only once. The rearrangement joins TRBV5-4 to TRBJ2-1, with 10 nucleotides matching TRBD1. The CDR3 consists of 15 residues. V trimming: 0 bases; J trimming: 3 bases; junction bases outside the gene matches: 0. Germline CDR1 is SGHNT and CDR2 is YYREEE (reference sequence). The CDR3 protein is CASSLGTGGYNEQFF. The CDR3 DNA follows: TGTGCCAGCAGCTTGGGGACAGGGGGCTACAATGAGCAGTTCTTC. Full variable domain (remainder filled in from reference TRBV5-4 and TRBJ2-1): ETGVTQSPTHLIKTRGQQVTLRCSSQSGHNTVSWYQQALGQGPQFIFQYYREEENGRGNFPPRFSGLQFPNYSSELNVNALELDDSALYLCASSLGTGGYNEQFFGPGTRLTVL.

The rearrangement joins TRBV11-3 to TRBJ2-2; D may be TRBD2 (5 bases). V gave up 4 bases and J gave up 4 bases, with 13 bases separating them. The CDR3 runs to 15 residues. Germline V CDR1 and CDR2: SGHNT, YENEEA. CDR3 sequence: CASSSSGLATGELFF. The CDR3 DNA reads as TGTGCCAGCAGCTCCTCGGGATTAGCCACCGGGGAGCTGTTTTTT.

There are a few counts of this clone. This chain uses TRBV7-9 with TRBJ1-2; 8 bases are a match to TRBD1. The V gene's germline CDR1 is SEHNR and CDR2 FQNEAQ (reference sequence). The CDR3 totals 14 residues. After removal of 5 bases from V and 2 bases from J, the junction contained 4 bases not matched to a gene. In nucleotides, the CDR3 is TGTGCCAGCAGCCCCAGACAGGGGAACTATGGCTACACCTTC. This codes for CASSPRQGNYGYTF.

This chain uses TRBV4-1 with TRBJ2-1, with D perhaps TRBD1 (6 bases). The CDR3 length is 16 residues. CDR1 and CDR2 from the germline V gene are MGHRA and YSYEKL. Trimming cost V 1 base and J 2 bases, with 12 bases left between them. The DNA of the CDR3 is TGCGCCAGCAGCCAAGGAGGGGGACGGGCCTACAATGAGCAGTTCTTC. Amino acid sequence: CASSQGGGRAYNEQFF.

V gene TRBV6-5 combines with J gene TRBJ1-5; D call uncertain. CDR1 and CDR2 from the germline V gene are MNHEY and SVGAGI. The germline V and J ends were trimmed by 2 bases and 4 bases, with 6 bases remaining between them. The CDR3 contains 13 residues. The CDR3 region is CASSYQENQPQHF. In nucleotides, the CDR3 is TGTGCCAGCAGTTACCAAGAGAATCAGCCCCAGCATTTT.

This clone is a singleton in its sample. The chain links TRBV6-5 to TRBJ1-2, with D unresolved. Trimming cost V 6 bases and J 5 bases, with 7 bases left between them. Per the germline V gene, CDR1 is MNHEY and CDR2 is SVGAGI. This CDR3 is 11 amino acids long. Here the CDR3 reads CASREGYGYTF. CDR3 DNA sequence: TGTGCCAGCAGGGAGGGATATGGCTACACCTTC.

The chain joins TRBV5-1 to TRBJ1-1, with D possibly matching TRBD1 (5 bases). Trimming left V 4 bases short and J 3 bases short, with 13 bases between. Germline V CDR1 and CDR2: SGHRS, YFSETQ. CDR3 length: 14 amino acids. The chain's CDR3 is CASSPRGGDTEAFF. The CDR3 nucleotides are TGCGCCAGCAGCCCGCGTGGAGGGGACACTGAAGCTTTCTTT. Full variable domain (outside the CDR3, taken from reference TRBV5-1 and TRBJ1-1): KAGVTQTPRYLIKTRGQQVTLSCSPISGHRSVSWYQQTPGQGLQFLFEYFSETQRNKGNFPGRFSGRQFSNSRSEMNVSTLELGDSALYLCASSPRGGDTEAFFGQGTRLTVV.

The CDR3, as DNA: TGTGCCAGCAGCTCCGGCTGGGTAGCGGGGGGATACAATGAGCAGTTCTTC. It codes for CASSSGWVAGGYNEQFF. The chain is built from TRBV11-2 and TRBJ2-1; 10 nucleotides line up with TRBD2. J gave up 4 bases and V 4 bases, and 10 bases lay outside the gene matches. Looked up from germline, CDR1 is SGHAT and CDR2 is FQNNGV. This CDR3 is 17 amino acids long.

The chain employs TRBV5-6 and TRBJ1-6; 8 positions agree with TRBD1. J was trimmed by 11 bases and V by 2 bases; bases with no gene match: 9. Germline V gives CDR1 SGHDT, CDR2 YYEEEE. The CDR3 loop spans 15 amino acids. This CDR3 is CASSFRDRRLAPLHF. DNA of the CDR3: TGTGCCAGCAGCTTCCGGGACAGGAGGTTGGCACCCCTCCACTTT.

The J gene is TRBJ2-7, the V gene TRBV5-8; 11 bases are a match to TRBD1. The germline V gene encodes CDR1 SGHTS and CDR2 YDEGEE. Losses at the gene ends were 2 bases for V and 7 bases for J; bases not matched to a gene: 2. The CDR3 is 13 residues long. In DNA, the CDR3 is TGTGCCAGCAGCTTCGGGACAGGGGGAGAGCAGTACTTC. This codes for CASSFGTGGEQYF.

The chain carries TRBV29-1 and TRBJ1-1; no reliable D call. CDR1 and CDR2 (germline): SQVTM, ANQGSEA. The CDR3 has 12 amino acids. V gave up 4 bases and J gave up 1 base, with 7 bases separating them. The CDR3 is CSVAAKNTEAFF. The CDR3 region has the DNA TGCAGCGTTGCTGCTAAGAACACTGAAGCTTTCTTT.

The chain links TRBV2 to TRBJ1-4; TRBD1 might be the D (6 bases). The germline CDR1 and CDR2 sequences are SNHLY and FYNNEI. CDR3 length: 13 residues. Between the trimmed V and J ends, which lost 7 bases and 5 bases, there was a span of 11 bases. CDR3 nucleotide sequence: TGTGCCAGCAACGACAGGAGAAATGAAAAACTGTTTTTT. Translated, it gives CASNDRRNEKLFF.

The rearrangement joins TRBV11-2 to TRBJ2-5; a possible D gene is TRBD1 (5 bases). V shed 5 bases and J shed 1 base, with 8 bases lying between them. Germline V lookup: CDR1 SGHAT, CDR2 FQNNGV. This CDR3 spans 13 amino acids. The CDR3: CASSRGIQETQYF. The DNA of the CDR3 is TGTGCCAGCAGCAGGGGCATCCAAGAGACCCAGTACTTC.

The rearrangement uses TRBV18 and TRBJ1-4, with D unclear. This CDR3 region has 12 residues. V shed 2 bases and J shed 8 bases, with 6 bases lying between them. Looked up from germline, CDR1 is KGHSH and CDR2 is LQKENI. CDR3: CASSPRGEKLFF. DNA of the CDR3: TGTGCCAGCTCACCAAGAGGAGAAAAACTGTTTTTT.

The V call is TRBV18, the J call TRBJ2-3; D possibly corresponds to TRBD1 (6 bases). Trimming pared 6 bases from V and 9 bases from J, leaving 16 bases between. Germline assignment: CDR1 KGHSH and CDR2 LQKENI. This CDR3 region has 13 residues. CDR3 region: CASSPGQSHTQYF. For the CDR3, the DNA is TGTGCCAGCTCTCCTGGACAGTCGCACACGCAGTATTTT.

The chain couples TRBV11-2 to TRBJ2-4, with 7 bases identical to TRBD2. Trimming cost V 5 bases and J 0 bases; bases outside gene matches: 10. Germline assignment: CDR1 SGHAT and CDR2 FQNNGV. The CDR3 loop spans 17 amino acids. CDR3 nucleotides: TGTGCCAGCAGCCCTAGAGCGGGGCCGTTAGCCAAAAACATTCAGTACTTC. Translation gives CASSPRAGPLAKNIQYF.